This is a list of T cell receptor beta chains from one sample in a study of cytomegalovirus exposure and HLA in healthy donors. Here immunoSEQ multiplex PCR was the method, and the copy in TCRdb shows in-frame clones only, minus some. The table includes about 110,000 clones, about 81% detected once. The sample comprised PBMCs. The receptors come from a male donor in good health and CMV-seropositive. The conserved cysteine and the conserved F or W are not part of the CDR3 here.

v_call cdr3_length cdr3_aa
TRBV29-1 11 SVATRNAYEQY
TRBV27 11 ASSQGGEETQY
TRBV19 10 ASSFYNSPLH
TRBV2 10 ARGLAGDTQY
TRBV28 14 ASSRGGTGGNYEQY
TRBV5-6 14 ASSREAGKSYNEQF
TRBV7-3 12 ASSLGGDGSIQY
TRBV19 12 ASSPPGGNGELF
TRBV30 11 AWSVGGGQPQN
TRBV6-6 13 ASSSGGVNYNEQF
TRBV27 11 ASGDRTLYGYT